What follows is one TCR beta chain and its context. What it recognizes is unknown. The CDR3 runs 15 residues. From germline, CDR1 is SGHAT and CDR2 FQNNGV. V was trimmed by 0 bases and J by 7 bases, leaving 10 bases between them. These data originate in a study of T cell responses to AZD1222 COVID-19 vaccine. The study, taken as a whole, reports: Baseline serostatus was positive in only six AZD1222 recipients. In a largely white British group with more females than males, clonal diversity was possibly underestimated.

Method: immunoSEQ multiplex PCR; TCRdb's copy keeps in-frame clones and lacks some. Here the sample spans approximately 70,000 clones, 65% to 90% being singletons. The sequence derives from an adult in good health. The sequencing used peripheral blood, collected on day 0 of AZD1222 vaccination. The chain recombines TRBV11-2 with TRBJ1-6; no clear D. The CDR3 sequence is CASSLEQYGNSPLHF. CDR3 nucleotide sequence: TGTGCCAGCAGCTTAGAGCAGTACGGGAATTCACCCCTCCACTTT.